A single sample gave rise to the 18 T cell receptor beta chains below, sequenced in a study of tumor-infiltrating lymphocytes in primary liver carcinoma (dated by TCRdb to 2015 to 2018). Without any cell sorting, total RNA and DNA were extracted together from 20-30 mg of bulk tissue using the AllPrep DNA/RNA mini kit. Data came from an Illumina HiSeq 2500. Using a constant-region primer and ProtoScript II reverse transcriptase, TCRbeta-specific cDNA was reverse-transcribed from approximately 500 ng total RNA. TCRbeta libraries were built with three nested multiplex PCR rounds, a slightly modified ARM-PCR procedure. Each of the first two PCR rounds ran for around 9 cycles and used multiplex TRBV1-TRBV30 forward primers together with a Cbeta reverse primer. Through fastp at Q25 and MiXCR, TCRdb rebuilt clones from the public reads, retaining in-frame beta chains. For every CDR3 protein sequence, its rows merge into one entry that carries the most common genes and DNA. Within this sample are around 70,000 distinct CDR3 sequences, with roughly three quarters of them counted one time only. The ten largest make up around a quarter of the sample.

The sample taken for sequencing was liver tumor tissue from sampling region 4. The cell subset or site label here, explained by the study, means: tumor region T4, right-lateral pole. All receptors derive from a man aged 40-49 years with primary liver carcinoma and hepatitis B virus infection.

The chain combines TRBV10-3 with TRBJ2-1; 8 bases map to TRBD1. The trim removed 10 bases at V and 3 bases at J, leaving 14 bases unmatched. Germline V gene data show CDR1 as ENHRY and CDR2 as SYGVKD. CDR3 length equals 16 residues. CDR3 amino acids: CATSESGDRLYNEQFF. For the CDR3, the DNA is TGTGCCACAAGTGAGTCGGGGGACAGGCTCTACAATGAGCAGTTCTTC.

The chain carries TRBV24-1 and TRBJ2-1; unclear D gene. The CDR3 totals 16 residues. Germline loops: CDR1 KGHDR, CDR2 SFDVKD. The germline V and J ends were trimmed by 6 bases and 6 bases, with 20 bases remaining between them. The CDR3 nucleotides are TGTGCCACCAGTCCTCCGAGGATAGGAGCACGCAATGAGCAGTTCTTC. Its protein product is CATSPPRIGARNEQFF.

The chain recombines TRBV12-3 or TRBV12-4 with TRBJ1-2, with D unclear. Trimming removed 4 bases from V and 2 bases from J, with 8 bases in between. There are 13 residues in the CDR3. CDR3 DNA: TGTGCCAGCAGTTCCACAAGGAACTATGGCTACACCTTC. This codes for CASSSTRNYGYTF.

In the case of this clonotype: A read error may account for a junction end that differs from germline. The V and J genes are TRBV4-1 and TRBJ1-4; D not certain. CDR1 is MGHRA and CDR2 is YSYEKL in the germline V gene. The CDR3 covers 14 residues. This CDR3 is CASSQEQLNEKLFF. The DNA for the CDR3 is TGCGCTAGCAGCCAAGAACAGCTAAATGAAAAACTGTTTTTT.

This clonotype was recorded many times. V usage is TRBV6-1 and J usage is TRBJ2-7; 11 bases map to TRBD2. This CDR3 has 18 residues. Per germline, CDR1 MNHNS and CDR2 SASEGT. V dropped 7 bases and J dropped 0; count of bases not matched to a gene: 14. The CDR3 sequence is CASIFQTSGALSSYEQYF. CDR3 nucleotide sequence: TGTGCCAGCATCTTCCAGACTAGCGGGGCCCTGAGCTCCTACGAGCAGTACTTC.

Of note for this clonotype: A read error may account for a junction end that differs from germline. J is TRBJ2-6 and V is TRBV10-3; no clear D. Germline CDR1 is ENHRY and CDR2 is SYGVKD. This CDR3 comprises 12 residues. The CDR3 spells CAINSVVNVLIF. DNA for the CDR3: TGTGCCATCAATAGTGTGGTCAACGTCCTGATTTTC.

The chain carries TRBV5-6 and TRBJ2-7; D remains ambiguous. This CDR3 has 14 residues. Trimming took 9 bases from V and 2 from J, leaving 18 bases between them. The V gene's germline CDR1 is SGHDT and CDR2 YYEEEE. The CDR3 protein is CANTRAGQPYEQYF. As DNA, the CDR3 is TGTGCCAACACCCGGGCAGGTCAACCCTACGAGCAGTACTTC.

Many counts were recorded for this clonotype. The chain recombines TRBV28 with TRBJ2-7; the D gene is possibly TRBD1 (8 bases). V lost 5 bases and J 4 bases, leaving 15 bases between the germline ends. From germline, CDR1 is MDHEN and CDR2 SYDVKM. The CDR3 has 14 amino acids. The CDR3 DNA sequence: TGTGCCAGCAGTAACACAGGGGGGGCGTACGAGCAGTACTTC. Its protein is CASSNTGGAYEQYF.

Details on this clonotype: At one end the junction does not follow the germline gene, possibly because of a read error. The chain uses TRBV5-4 and TRBJ2-2; D may be TRBD1 (6 bases). The CDR3 covers 15 residues. Germline CDR1 reads SGHNT; CDR2 reads YYREEE (reference sequence). Here the CDR3 DNA reads TGTGCCAGCAGCCACGGGTCAGGGGACACCTGGGAGCTGTTTTTT. Translation gives CASSHGSGDTWELFF.

This rearrangement joins TRBV12-3 or TRBV12-4 to TRBJ2-7; 9 nucleotides match TRBD1. The CDR3 covers 14 residues. The junction had 8 bases not matched to a gene; V was cut back by 5 bases and J by 6 bases. CDR3 residues: CASSTRATGGEQYF. CDR3 DNA sequence: TGTGCCAGCAGTACACGTGCGACAGGGGGCGAGCAGTACTTC.

On this clonotype itself: Without the conserved terminal phenylalanine or tryptophan, this CDR3 likely stems from a read error. The chain recombines TRBV5-1 with TRBJ2-2; D unresolved. Trimming took off 5 bases at V and 3 bases at J, with 14 bases between the two ends. The CDR3 runs to 15 residues. CDR1 and CDR2 (germline): SGHRS, YFSETQ. CDR3 bases: TGCGCCAGCAGTCACCCCCCTCAGGACACCGGGGAGCTGTTTATT. Its translation is CASSHPPQDTGELFI.

This clonotype was seen more than once but under ten times. This clone may be a read error of a much larger clone one base away. The final CDR3 position lacks the conserved phenylalanine or tryptophan, pointing to a likely read error. This rearrangement joins TRBV6-6 to TRBJ2-2; D ambiguous. Germline V CDR1 and CDR2: MNHNY, SVGAGI (reference sequence). V lost 6 bases, J lost 8 bases, and 10 bases lay in between. CDR3 size: 12 residues. The CDR3 DNA reads as TGTGCCAGCAGACCTGCAGCGGGGGAGCTGTTTTAT. Amino acid sequence: CASRPAAGELFY.

In regard to this clonotype: One end of the junction is discordant with germline, which a read error may explain. This chain connects TRBV5-4 to TRBJ2-7; D is possibly TRBD2 (5 bases). Germline loops: CDR1 SGHNT, CDR2 YYREEE (reference sequence). The length of the CDR3 is 15 residues. In DNA form, the CDR3 reads TGTGCCAGTAGCTTGGGCGGGCTTGAGGTTGGCGAGCAGTACTTC. It encodes CASSLGGLEVGEQYF.

About this clonotype itself: It is likely a read error, because the conserved phenylalanine at the end of the CDR3 is missing. V gene TRBV29-1 combines with J gene TRBJ2-2, with 7 nucleotides matching TRBD1. Germline V lookup: CDR1 SQVTM, CDR2 ANQGSEA. The CDR3 loop spans 17 amino acids. The DNA for the CDR3 is TGCAGCGTCCTTGGCCTCCTCGGGACAGCGAAGACCGGGGAACTGTTTTCT. Its protein product is CSVLGLLGTAKTGELFS.

On this clonotype: The junction departs from germline at one end; a sequencing error may be responsible. The rearrangement joins TRBV6-1 to TRBJ2-6; D is possibly TRBD1 (5 bases). Germline CDR1 reads MNHNS; CDR2 reads SASEGT. This CDR3 contains 18 residues. The CDR3 nucleotides read TGTGCCAGCAGTCTTTGGTCAGGGATGAAGGCTGGGGCCAGCGTCCTGACTTTC. Amino acid sequence: CASSLWSGMKAGASVLTF.

In its sample, this clonotype was seen a few times. The rearrangement links TRBV28 to TRBJ2-7; D not certain. Germline CDR1 reads MDHEN; CDR2 reads SYDVKM. The length of the CDR3 is 14 residues. V gave up 8 bases and J gave up 9 bases, with 23 bases separating them. Here the CDR3 DNA reads TGTGCCAGCCGCCCCGGGCTGACCGTTTCCGGGCAGTACTTC. It codes for CASRPGLTVSGQYF.

About this clonotype: No DNA is shown, since the ends of the CDR3 on it are uncertain; the CDR3 is the one TCRdb lists. V is TRBV29-1 and J is TRBJ2-7; the DNA was not used to check the table's D call, TRBD2. The CDR3 is 13 amino acids long, termini counted. Germline lookup yields CDR1 SQVTM and CDR2 ANQGSEA. Here the CDR3 reads CSVASGNVYELYF.

For this clonotype: At one of its ends the junction is not consistent with the germline gene, which may arise from a read error. J is TRBJ2-7 and V is TRBV4-1; D is possibly TRBD2 (5 bases). In germline, CDR1 is MGHRA, CDR2 YSYEKL. This CDR3 comprises 14 residues. The CDR3 protein is CASSQDLPAEDQYF. The CDR3 bases are TGCGCCAGTAGCCAAGATCTACCAGCGGAAGATCAGTACTTC.